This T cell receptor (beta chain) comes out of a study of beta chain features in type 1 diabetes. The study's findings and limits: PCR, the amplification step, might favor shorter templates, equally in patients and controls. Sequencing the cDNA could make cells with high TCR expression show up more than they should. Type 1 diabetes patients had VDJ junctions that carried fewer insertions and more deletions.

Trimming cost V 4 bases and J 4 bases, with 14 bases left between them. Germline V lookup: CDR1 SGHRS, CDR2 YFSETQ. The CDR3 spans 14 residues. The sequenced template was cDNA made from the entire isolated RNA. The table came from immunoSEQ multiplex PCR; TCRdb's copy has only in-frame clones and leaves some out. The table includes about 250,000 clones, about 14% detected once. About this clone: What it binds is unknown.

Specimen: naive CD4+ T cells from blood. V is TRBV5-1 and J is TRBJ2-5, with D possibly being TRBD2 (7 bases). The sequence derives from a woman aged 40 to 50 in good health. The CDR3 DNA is TGCGCCAGCAGCGGAAGGGGGGGGTTAGAGACCCAGTACTTC. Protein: CASSGRGGLETQYF.